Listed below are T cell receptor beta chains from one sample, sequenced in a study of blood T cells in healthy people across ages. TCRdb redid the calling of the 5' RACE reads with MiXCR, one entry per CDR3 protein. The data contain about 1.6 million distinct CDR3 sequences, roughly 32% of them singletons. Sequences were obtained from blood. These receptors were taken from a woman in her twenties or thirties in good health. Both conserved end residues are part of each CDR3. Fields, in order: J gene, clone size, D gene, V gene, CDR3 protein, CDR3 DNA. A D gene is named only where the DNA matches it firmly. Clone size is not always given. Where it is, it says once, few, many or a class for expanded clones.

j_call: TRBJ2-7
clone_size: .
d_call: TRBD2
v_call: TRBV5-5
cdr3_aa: CASSSGLAGLIYEQYF
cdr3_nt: TGTGCCAGCAGCTCGGGACTAGCGGGGTTGATATACGAGCAGTACTTC

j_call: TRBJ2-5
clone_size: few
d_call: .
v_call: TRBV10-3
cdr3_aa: CAISELMAGQETQYF
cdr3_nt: TGTGCCATCAGTGAGTTAATGGCGGGACAAGAGACCCAGTACTTC

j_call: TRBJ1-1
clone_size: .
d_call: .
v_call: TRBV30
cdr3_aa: CAWSVWRVSTEAFF
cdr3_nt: TGTGCCTGGAGTGTTTGGAGGGTTAGCACTGAAGCTTTCTTT

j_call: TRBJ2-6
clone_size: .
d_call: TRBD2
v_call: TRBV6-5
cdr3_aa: CASSYRTSGSGANVLTF
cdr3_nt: TGTGCCAGCAGTTATCGGACTAGCGGCTCTGGGGCCAACGTCCTGACTTTC

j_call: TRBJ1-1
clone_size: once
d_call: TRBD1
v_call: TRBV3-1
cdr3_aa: CASSPQTGGGGNTEAFF
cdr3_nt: TGTGCCAGCAGCCCCCAAACAGGGGGCGGCGGGAACACTGAAGCTTTCTTT

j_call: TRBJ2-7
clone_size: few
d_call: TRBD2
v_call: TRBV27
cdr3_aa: CASRRTSGRTSYEQYF
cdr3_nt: TGTGCCAGCAGACGGACTAGCGGGAGGACGTCCTACGAGCAGTACTTC

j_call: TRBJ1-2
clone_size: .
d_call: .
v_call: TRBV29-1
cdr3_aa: CSAREPNYGYTF
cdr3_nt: TGCAGCGCTAGGGAGCCCAACTATGGCTACACCTTC

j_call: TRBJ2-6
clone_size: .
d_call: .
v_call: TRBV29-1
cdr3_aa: CSVAGDPNSGANVLTF
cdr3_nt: TGCAGCGTCGCAGGGGATCCCAACTCTGGGGCCAACGTCCTGACTTTC

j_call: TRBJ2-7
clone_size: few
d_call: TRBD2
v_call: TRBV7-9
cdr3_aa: CASSLAGGFVEQYF
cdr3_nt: TGTGCCAGCAGCTTAGCCGGGGGGTTCGTTGAGCAGTACTTC

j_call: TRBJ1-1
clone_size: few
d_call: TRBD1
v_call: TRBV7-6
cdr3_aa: CASKRTGAETEAFF
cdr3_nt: TGTGCCAGCAAAAGGACAGGGGCTGAGACTGAAGCTTTCTTT

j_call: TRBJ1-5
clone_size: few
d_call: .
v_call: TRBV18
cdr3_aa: CASSSEPFNQPQHF
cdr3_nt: TGTGCTAGCTCATCCGAGCCGTTCAATCAGCCCCAGCATTTT

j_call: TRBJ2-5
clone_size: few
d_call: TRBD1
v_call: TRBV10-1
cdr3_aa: CASSERDREETQYF
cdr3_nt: TGCGCCAGCAGTGAGCGGGACAGGGAAGAGACCCAGTACTTC

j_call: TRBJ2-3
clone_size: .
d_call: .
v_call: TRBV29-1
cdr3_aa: CSAKGDRDTQYF
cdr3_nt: TGCAGCGCTAAGGGTGACCGGGATACGCAGTATTTT

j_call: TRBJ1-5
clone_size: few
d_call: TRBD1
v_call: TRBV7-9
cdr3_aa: CASSPTGTGIQPQHF
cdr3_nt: TGTGCCAGCAGCCCAACCGGGACAGGGATACAGCCCCAGCATTTT

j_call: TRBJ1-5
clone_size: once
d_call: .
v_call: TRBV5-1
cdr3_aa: CASSLAPRQNQRPYSNQPQHF
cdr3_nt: TGCGCCAGCAGCTTGGCCCCGAGACAGAACCAGAGACCGTATAGCAATCAGCCCCAGCATTTT

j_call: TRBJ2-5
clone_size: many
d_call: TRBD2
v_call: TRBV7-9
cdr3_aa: CASSLLAGGLETQYF
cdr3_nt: TGTGCCAGCAGTTTACTAGCGGGGGGCCTGGAGACCCAGTACTTC

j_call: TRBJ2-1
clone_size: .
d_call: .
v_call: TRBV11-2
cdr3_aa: CASSLDQGWDEQFF
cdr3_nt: TGTGCCAGCAGCTTAGACCAGGGATGGGATGAGCAGTTCTTC

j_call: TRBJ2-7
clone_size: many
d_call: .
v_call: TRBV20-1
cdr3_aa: CSARAGLEQYF
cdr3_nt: TGCAGTGCTAGAGCGGGACTGGAGCAGTACTTC

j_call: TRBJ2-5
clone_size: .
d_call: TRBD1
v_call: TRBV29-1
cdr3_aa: CSATGQGPSEAQYF
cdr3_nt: TGCAGCGCCACGGGACAGGGACCTAGTGAGGCCCAGTACTTC

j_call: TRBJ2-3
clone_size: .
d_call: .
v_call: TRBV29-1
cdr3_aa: CSALPTRVGEGTDTQYF
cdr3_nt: TGCAGCGCCTTACCGACCAGGGTGGGAGAGGGCACAGATACGCAGTATTTT

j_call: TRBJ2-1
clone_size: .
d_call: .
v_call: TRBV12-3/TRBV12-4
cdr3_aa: CASSWTPSSYNEQFF
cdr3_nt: TGTGCCAGCAGTTGGACACCCAGCTCCTACAATGAGCAGTTCTTC

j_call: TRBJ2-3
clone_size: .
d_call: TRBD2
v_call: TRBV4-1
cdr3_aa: CASSQPSGATDTQYF
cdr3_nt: TGCGCCAGCAGCCAACCTAGCGGGGCGACAGATACGCAGTATTTT

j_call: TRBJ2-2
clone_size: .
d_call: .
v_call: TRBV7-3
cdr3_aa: CASSSGSGTATGELFF
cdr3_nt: TGTGCCAGCAGCTCAGGCTCCGGGACTGCCACCGGGGAGCTGTTTTTT

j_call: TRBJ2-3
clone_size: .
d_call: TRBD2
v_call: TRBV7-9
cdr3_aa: CAISPGLAGESTDTQYF
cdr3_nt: TGTGCCATTTCACCGGGACTAGCGGGGGAGAGCACAGATACGCAGTATTTT

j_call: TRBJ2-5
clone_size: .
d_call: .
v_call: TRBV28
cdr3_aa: CASSLYGSQGTQYF
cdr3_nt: TGTGCCAGCAGTTTATATGGTTCACAAGGGACCCAGTACTTC

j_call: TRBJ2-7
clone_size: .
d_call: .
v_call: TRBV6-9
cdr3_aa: CASSLCRPSSYEQYF
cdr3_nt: TGTGCCAGCAGTTTGTGTCGGCCATCCTCCTACGAGCAGTACTTC

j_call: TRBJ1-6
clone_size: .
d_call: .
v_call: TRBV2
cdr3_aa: CASSEGPGPGNSPLHF
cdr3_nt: TGTGCCAGCAGTGAAGGTCCAGGGCCAGGGAATTCACCCCTCCACTTT

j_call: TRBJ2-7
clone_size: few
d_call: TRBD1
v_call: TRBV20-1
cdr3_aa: CSAGDRVYEQYF
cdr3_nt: TGCAGTGCCGGGGACAGGGTCTACGAGCAGTACTTC

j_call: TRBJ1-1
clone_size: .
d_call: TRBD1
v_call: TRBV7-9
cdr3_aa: CASSLRGGDRTEAFF
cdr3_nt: TGTGCCAGCAGCTTAAGGGGGGGGGACAGGACAGAAGCTTTCTTT

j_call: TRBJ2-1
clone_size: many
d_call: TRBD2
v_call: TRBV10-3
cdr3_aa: CAIKVAGANNEQFF
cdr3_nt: TGTGCCATCAAAGTAGCGGGAGCCAACAATGAGCAGTTCTTC

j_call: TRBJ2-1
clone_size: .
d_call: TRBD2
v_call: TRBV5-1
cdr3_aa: CASRVGLAGDINNGQFF
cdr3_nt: TGCGCCAGCAGGGTGGGACTAGCGGGAGACATAAACAATGGGCAGTTCTTC

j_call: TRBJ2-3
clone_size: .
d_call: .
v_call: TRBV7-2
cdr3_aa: CASSPAGYTQYF
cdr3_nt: TGTGCCAGCAGCCCGGCCGGATATACGCAGTATTTT

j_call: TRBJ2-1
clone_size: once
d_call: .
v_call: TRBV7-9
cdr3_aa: CASSPEGTGRPYEQFF
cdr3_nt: TGTGCCAGCAGCCCGGAGGGAACAGGCAGACCCTACGAGCAGTTCTTC

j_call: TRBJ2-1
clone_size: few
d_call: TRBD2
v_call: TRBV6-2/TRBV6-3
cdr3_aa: CASGLAAYNEQFF
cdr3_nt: TGTGCCAGCGGACTAGCGGCCTACAATGAGCAGTTCTTC

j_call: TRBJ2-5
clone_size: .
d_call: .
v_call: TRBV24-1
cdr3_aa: CATSDSTRIGETQYF
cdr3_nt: TGTGCCACCAGTGATTCGACTAGGATTGGAGAGACCCAGTACTTC